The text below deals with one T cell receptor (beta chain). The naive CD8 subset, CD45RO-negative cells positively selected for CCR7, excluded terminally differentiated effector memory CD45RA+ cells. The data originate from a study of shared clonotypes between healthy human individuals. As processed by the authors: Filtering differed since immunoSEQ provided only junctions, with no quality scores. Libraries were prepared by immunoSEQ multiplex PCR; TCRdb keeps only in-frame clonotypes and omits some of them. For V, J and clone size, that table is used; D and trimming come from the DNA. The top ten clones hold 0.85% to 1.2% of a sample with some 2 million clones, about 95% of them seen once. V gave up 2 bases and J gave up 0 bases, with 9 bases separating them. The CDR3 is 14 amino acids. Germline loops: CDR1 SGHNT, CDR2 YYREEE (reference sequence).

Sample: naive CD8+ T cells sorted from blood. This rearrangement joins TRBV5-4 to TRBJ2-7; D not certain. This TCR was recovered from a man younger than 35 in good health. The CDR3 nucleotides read TGTGCCAGCAGCTTTGGCCTGTTCTCCTACGAGCAGTACTTC. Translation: CASSFGLFSYEQYF.